The clone carrying this T cell receptor (beta chain) came up once. Other nucleotide sequences from this sample produce the same CDR3. Participants spanned ages about 18 to 100 years and resided in roughly 22 US areas. Categorization into cohorts depended on clinical history that participants reported. Recovered status in Cohort 3 required two negative PCRs, clearance, or symptom resolution. The sample comes from a study of blood T cell repertoires in COVID-19. The overall study: Italy, Spain and the United States were the sources of the convalescent and acute COVID-19 samples.

This table comes from immunoSEQ multiplex PCR, and its TCRdb copy is limited to in-frame clones, with some not included. The repertoire holds 300,000 to 450,000 clones, with less than 90% as singletons. The source of this sequence is a woman in her twenties or thirties who had recovered from COVID-19. Specimen: PBMCs or T cells enriched from blood (not recorded which).

The CDR3 nucleotides read TGTGCCAGCAGCTTGGGCGGGGGTAGCAATCAGCCCCAGCATTTT. This sequence encodes CASSLGGGSNQPQHF. The chain combines TRBV7-9 with TRBJ1-5, with D possibly TRBD1 on 5 matching bases. Germline CDR1 SEHNR, CDR2 FQNEAQ (reference sequence). The length of the CDR3 is 15 residues. The V gene lost 3 bases and the J gene lost 0 bases, with 9 bases spanning the gap. Full variable domain (outside the CDR3, taken from reference TRBV7-9 and TRBJ1-5): DTGVSQNPRHKITKRGQNVTFRCDPISEHNRLYWYRQTLGQGPEFLTYFQNEAQLEKSRLLSDRFSAERPKGSFSTLEIQRTEQGDSAMYLCASSLGGGSNQPQHFGDGTRLSIL.